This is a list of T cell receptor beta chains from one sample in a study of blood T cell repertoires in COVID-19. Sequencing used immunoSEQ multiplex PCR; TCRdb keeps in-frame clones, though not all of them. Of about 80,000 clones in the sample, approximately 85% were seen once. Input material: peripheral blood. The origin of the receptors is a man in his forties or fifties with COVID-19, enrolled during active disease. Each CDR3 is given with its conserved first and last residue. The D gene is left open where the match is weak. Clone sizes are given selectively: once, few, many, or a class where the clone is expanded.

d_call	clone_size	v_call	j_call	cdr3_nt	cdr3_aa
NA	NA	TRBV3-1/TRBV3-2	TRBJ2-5	TGTGCCAGCCGAATTAGCGAGTACCAAGAGACCCAGTACTTC	CASRISEYQETQYF
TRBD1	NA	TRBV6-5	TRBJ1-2	TGTGCCAGCCTTGTACGGGACAGGAGTTTCTATGGCTACACCTTC	CASLVRDRSFYGYTF
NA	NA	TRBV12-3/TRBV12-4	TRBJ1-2	TGTGCCAGCAGTTTCCCGGGTGGCTATGGCTACACCTTC	CASSFPGGYGYTF
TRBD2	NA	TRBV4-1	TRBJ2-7	TGCGCCAGCAGCCAAGTGGTCACCGGGACTAGCCCACGGCGGCAGTACTTC	CASSQVVTGTSPRRQYF
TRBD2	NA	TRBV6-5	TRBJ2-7	TGTGCCAGCAGTTACTCCGGGAGGACCCCCTACGAGCAGTACTTC	CASSYSGRTPYEQYF
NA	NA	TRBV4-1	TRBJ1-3	TGCGCCAGCAGCCAACAAAGCAGGTCGACAGCGCTCTCTGGAAACACCATATATTTT	CASSQQSRSTALSGNTIYF
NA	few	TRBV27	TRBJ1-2	TGTGCCAGCACCCTCCAGGGCCTCTATGGCTACACCTTC	CASTLQGLYGYTF
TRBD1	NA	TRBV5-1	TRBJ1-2	TGCGCCAGCAGACGGGGGTCGGACAGGGGTTTCTATGGCTACACCTTC	CASRRGSDRGFYGYTF
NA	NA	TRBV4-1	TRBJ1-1	TGCGCCAGCAGCTTCGGGCAGGGTCGATGGACTGAAGCTTTCTTT	CASSFGQGRWTEAFF
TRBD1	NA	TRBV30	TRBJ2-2	TGTGCCTGGACCCACAGGGGGACCACCGGGGAGCTGTTTTTT	CAWTHRGTTGELFF
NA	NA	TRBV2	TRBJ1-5	TGTGCCAGCAGTGAACAAGGGACTTATCAGCCCCAGCATTTT	CASSEQGTYQPQHF
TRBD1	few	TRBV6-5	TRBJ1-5	TGTGCCAGCTCTACCGGACAGGGTAGCAATCAGCCCCAGCATTTT	CASSTGQGSNQPQHF
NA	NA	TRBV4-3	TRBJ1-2	TGCGCCAGCAGCCACCGGGGGGGATCCAACTATGGCTACACCTTC	CASSHRGGSNYGYTF
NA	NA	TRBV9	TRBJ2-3	TGTGCCAGCAGCGTAGACCCCAGTGGGCACTCCACAGATACGCAGTATTTT	CASSVDPSGHSTDTQYF
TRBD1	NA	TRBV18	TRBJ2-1	TGTGCCAGCTCACCCCGGACAGGGGGCCTCAATGAGCAGTTCTTC	CASSPRTGGLNEQFF
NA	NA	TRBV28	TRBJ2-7	TGTGCCAGCAGTCCCCGCTTCAGGGGTTGGTACGAGCAGTACTTC	CASSPRFRGWYEQYF
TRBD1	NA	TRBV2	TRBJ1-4	TGTGCCAGCAGTGCAGGGGGATTGGCTAATGAAAAACTGTTTTTT	CASSAGGLANEKLFF
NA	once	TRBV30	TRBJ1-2	TGTGCCTGGAGTTCTAACTCGATAGCGACAGGCACCTATGGCTACACCTTC	CAWSSNSIATGTYGYTF
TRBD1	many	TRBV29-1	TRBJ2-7	TGCAGCGTTGACTCGCCTAGGGGGCTCGAGCAGTACTTC	CSVDSPRGLEQYF
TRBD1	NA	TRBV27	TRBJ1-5	TGTGCCACGAAACCGGGACAGGTCAATCAGCCCCAGCATTTT	CATKPGQVNQPQHF
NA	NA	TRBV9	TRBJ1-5	TGTGCCAGCAGCGTAGCGTCAGATATACAGCAGCCCCAGCATTTT	CASSVASDIQQPQHF
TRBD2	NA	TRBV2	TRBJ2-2	TGTGCCAGCAGCCGGGAGGGCCGTGGCACCGGGGAGCTGTTTTTT	CASSREGRGTGELFF
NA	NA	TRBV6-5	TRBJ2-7	TGTGCCAGCAGGGGTCAGCTCACAGGACAAAGCGAGCAGTACTTC	CASRGQLTGQSEQYF
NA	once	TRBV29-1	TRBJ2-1	TGCAGCGTTGAAGCCGCGTACAATGAGCAGTTCTTC	CSVEAAYNEQFF
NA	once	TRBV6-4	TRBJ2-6	TGTGCCAGCAGTGACCCTTGGGAACAGGATAGTTCCGGGGCCAACGTCCTGACTTTC	CASSDPWEQDSSGANVLTF